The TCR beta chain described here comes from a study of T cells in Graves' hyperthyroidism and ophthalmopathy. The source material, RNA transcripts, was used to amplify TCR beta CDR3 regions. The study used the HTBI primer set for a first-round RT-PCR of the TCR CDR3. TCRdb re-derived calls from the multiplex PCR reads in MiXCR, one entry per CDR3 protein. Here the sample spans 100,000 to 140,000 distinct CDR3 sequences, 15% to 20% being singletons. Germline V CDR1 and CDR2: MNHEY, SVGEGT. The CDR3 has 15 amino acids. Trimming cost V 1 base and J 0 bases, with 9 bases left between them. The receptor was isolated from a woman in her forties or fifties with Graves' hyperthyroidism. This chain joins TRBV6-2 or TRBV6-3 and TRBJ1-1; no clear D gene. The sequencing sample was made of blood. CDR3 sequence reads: CASSYFQELNTEAFF. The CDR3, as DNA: TGTGCCAGCAGTTACTTTCAGGAATTGAACACTGAAGCTTTCTTT.